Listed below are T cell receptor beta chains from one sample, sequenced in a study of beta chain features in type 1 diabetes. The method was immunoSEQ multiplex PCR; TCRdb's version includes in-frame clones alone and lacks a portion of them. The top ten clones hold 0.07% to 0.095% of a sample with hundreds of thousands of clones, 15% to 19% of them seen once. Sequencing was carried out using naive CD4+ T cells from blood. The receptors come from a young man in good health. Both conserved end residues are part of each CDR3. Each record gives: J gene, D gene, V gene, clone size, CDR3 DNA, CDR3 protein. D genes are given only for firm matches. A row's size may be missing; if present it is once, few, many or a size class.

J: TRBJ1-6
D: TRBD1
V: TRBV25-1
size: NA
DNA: TGTGCCAGCAGTGAAGAGACACAGGGGGCGGGTTCACCCCTCCACTTT
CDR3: CASSEETQGAGSPLHF

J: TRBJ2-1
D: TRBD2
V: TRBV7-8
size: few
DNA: TGTGCCAGCAGCTTAGCGTCGGGGCTAGCGGGATATACGCAGTTCTTC
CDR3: CASSLASGLAGYTQFF

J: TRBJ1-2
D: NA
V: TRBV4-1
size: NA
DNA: TGCGCCAGCAGCGAGACGTGGCATGGCTACACCTTC
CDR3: CASSETWHGYTF

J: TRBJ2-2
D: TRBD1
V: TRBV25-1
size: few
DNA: TGTGCCAGCAGGACTCCCGGGACAGGGGGCGGGGGGGAGCTGTTTTTT
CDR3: CASRTPGTGGGGELFF

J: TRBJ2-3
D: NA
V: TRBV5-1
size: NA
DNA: TGCGCCAGCAGCCGACCGACAGATACGCAGTATTTT
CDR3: CASSRPTDTQYF

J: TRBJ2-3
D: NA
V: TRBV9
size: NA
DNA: TGTGCCAGCAGCGTAGAGGTTTACGCAGATACGCAGTATTTT
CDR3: CASSVEVYADTQYF

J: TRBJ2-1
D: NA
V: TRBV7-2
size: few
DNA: TGTGCCAGCAGCTCGGGGACACAGCAGTTCTTC
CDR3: CASSSGTQQFF

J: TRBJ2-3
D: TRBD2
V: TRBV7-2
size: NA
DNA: TGTGCCAGCAGACCGCCGGGACTAGCAACAGATACGCAGTATTTT
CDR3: CASRPPGLATDTQYF

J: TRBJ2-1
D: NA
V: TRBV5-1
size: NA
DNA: TGCGCCAGCAGCCCCGGACAGAAGTCCTACAATGAGCAGTTCTTC
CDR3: CASSPGQKSYNEQFF

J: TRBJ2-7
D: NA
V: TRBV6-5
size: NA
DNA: TGTGCCAGCAGTTATTACCCTGCAGTCTCCTACGAGCAGTACTTC
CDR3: CASSYYPAVSYEQYF

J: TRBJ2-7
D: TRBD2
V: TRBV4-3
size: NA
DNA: TGCGCCAGCAGCCAAGATAGGGGCGGGAGCGTTTACGAGCAGTACTTC
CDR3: CASSQDRGGSVYEQYF

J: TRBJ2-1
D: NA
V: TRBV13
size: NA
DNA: TGTGCCAGCAGCCCCCCCGATATCAGCTCCTACAATGAGCAGTTCTTC
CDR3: CASSPPDISSYNEQFF

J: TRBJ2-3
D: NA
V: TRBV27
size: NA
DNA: TGTGCCAGCAGCGAAAACCGGGATTTAAGAGATACGCAGTATTTT
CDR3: CASSENRDLRDTQYF

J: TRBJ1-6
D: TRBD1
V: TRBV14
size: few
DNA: TGTGCCAGCAGCCCCATAGACAGGGGGTCTGGCAATTCACCCCTCCACTTT
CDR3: CASSPIDRGSGNSPLHF

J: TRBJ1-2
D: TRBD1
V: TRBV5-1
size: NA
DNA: TGCGCCAGCAGCTTTATGACAGGGGGCTATGGCTACACCTTC
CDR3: CASSFMTGGYGYTF

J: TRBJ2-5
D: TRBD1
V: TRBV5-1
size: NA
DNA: TGCGCCAGCAGCCCCGGGACAGGGGGCCGGGGAGAGACCCAGTACTTC
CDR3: CASSPGTGGRGETQYF

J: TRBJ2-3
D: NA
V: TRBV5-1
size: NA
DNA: TGCGCCAGCAGGGGTAGGACAGAGCAAACAGATACGCAGTATTTT
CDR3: CASRGRTEQTDTQYF

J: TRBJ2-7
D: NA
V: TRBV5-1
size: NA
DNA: TGCGCCAGCAGCCCGCGGGACTTAAGCTCCTACGAGCAGTACTTC
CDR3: CASSPRDLSSYEQYF

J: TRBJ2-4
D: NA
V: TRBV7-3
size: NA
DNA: TGTGCCAGCAGCCTGGGACCTGGGGCTAAAAACATTCAGTACTTC
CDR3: CASSLGPGAKNIQYF

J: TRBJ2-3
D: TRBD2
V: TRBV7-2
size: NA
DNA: TGTGCCAGCAGCCCAGCGGGAGGGCGTACAGATACGCAGTATTTT
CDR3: CASSPAGGRTDTQYF

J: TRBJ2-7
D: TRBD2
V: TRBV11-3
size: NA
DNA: TGTGCCAGCAGCTTAGACGGGACTAGTTCTCGCGAGCAGTACTTC
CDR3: CASSLDGTSSREQYF

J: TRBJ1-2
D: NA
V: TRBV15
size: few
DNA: TGTGCCACCAGCAGGGACGAGGGCTATGGCTACACCTTC
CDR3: CATSRDEGYGYTF

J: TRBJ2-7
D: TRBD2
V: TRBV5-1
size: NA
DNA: TGCGCCAGCAGGCAAACATCGGGACTAGCGACCGAGCAGTACTTC
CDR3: CASRQTSGLATEQYF

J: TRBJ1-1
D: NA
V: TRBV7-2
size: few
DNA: TGTGCCAGCAGCTTGGTGAGGGGGAACACTGAAGCTTTCTTT
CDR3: CASSLVRGNTEAFF